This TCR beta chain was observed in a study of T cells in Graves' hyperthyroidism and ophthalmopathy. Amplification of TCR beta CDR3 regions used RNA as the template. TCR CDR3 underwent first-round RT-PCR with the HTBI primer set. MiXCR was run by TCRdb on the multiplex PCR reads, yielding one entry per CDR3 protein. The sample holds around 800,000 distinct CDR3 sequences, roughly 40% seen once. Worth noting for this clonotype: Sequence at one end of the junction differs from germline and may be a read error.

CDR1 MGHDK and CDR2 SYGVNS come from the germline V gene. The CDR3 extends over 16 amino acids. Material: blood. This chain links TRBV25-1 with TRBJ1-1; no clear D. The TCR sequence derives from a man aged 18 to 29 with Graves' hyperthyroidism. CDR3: CASSPHRPFWDTEAFF. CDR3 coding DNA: TGCGCCAGCAGCCCCCACCGACCCTTTTGGGACACTGAAGCTTTCTTT.